This TCR beta chain was captured by sequencing in a study of blood T cell repertoires in COVID-19. Overall study context: Sample material is recorded as cDNA or gDNA derived from T cells, B-cell-depleted T cells, or PBMCs.

The protocol was immunoSEQ multiplex PCR, while the TCRdb copy is restricted to in-frame clones and leaves out a portion. The data contain about 54,000 clones, roughly nine tenths of them singletons. The V and J ends lost 3 bases and 1 base, in that order; junction bases with no gene match: 5. The length of the CDR3 is 15 residues. Germline V gene data show CDR1 as LGHDT and CDR2 as YNNKEL (reference sequence). The sequence was obtained from a woman in her thirties or forties with active COVID-19. The chain joins TRBV3-1 (or the pseudogene TRBV3-2) to TRBJ2-5, with 7 bases matching TRBD2. Sequencing used peripheral blood. The CDR3: CASSHSGTTQETQYF. DNA for the CDR3: TGTGCCAGCAGCCACTCCGGGACTACCCAAGAGACCCAGTACTTC.